This paragraph covers one T cell receptor (beta chain) sequence. This sample was taken from a study of blood T cell repertoires in COVID-19. Trimming took off 5 bases at V and 9 bases at J, with 14 bases between the two ends. CDR3 length equals 14 residues. The germline V gene encodes CDR1 PRHDT and CDR2 FYEKMQ (reference sequence). Profiling relied on immunoSEQ multiplex PCR, and the TCRdb table lists in-frame clones only, not all of them. The sample shows about 100,000 clones, around four fifths of them seen only once. The sequence was collected from a man aged 70 or older with active or convalescent COVID-19. V gene TRBV13 combines with J gene TRBJ1-6; TRBD1 is a possible D gene (5 bases). The sequencing input was peripheral blood. Here the CDR3 DNA reads TGTGCCAGCAGCCGCGACAGAGTGGGTTCACCCCTCCACTTT. It is translated as CASSRDRVGSPLHF.